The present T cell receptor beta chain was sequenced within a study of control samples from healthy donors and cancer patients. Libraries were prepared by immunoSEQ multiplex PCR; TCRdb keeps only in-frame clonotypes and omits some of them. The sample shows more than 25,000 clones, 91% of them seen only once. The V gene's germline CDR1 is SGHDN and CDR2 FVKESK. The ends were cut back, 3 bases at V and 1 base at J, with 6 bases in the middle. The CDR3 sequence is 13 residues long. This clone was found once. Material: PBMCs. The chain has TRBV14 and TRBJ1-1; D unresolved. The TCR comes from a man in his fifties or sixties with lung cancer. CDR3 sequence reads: CASSHKANTEAFF. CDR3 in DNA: TGTGCCAGCAGCCATAAGGCGAACACTGAAGCTTTCTTT.